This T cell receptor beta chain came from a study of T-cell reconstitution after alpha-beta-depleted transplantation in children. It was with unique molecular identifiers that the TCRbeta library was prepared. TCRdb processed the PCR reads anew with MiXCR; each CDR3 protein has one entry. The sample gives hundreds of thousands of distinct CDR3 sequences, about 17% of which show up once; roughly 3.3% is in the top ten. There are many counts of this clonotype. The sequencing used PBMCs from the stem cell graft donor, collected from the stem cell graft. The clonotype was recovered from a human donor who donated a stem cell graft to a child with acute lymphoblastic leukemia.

The CDR3 bases are TGTGCCATCAGTGGTTTCGGACTAGCGGTAACGGCGCAGTACTTC. This codes for CAISGFGLAVTAQYF. The rearrangement joins TRBV10-3 to TRBJ2-7; 10 nucleotides match TRBD2. This CDR3 is 15 amino acids long. Per the germline V gene, CDR1 is ENHRY and CDR2 is SYGVKD. V lost 4 bases to trimming and J lost 9 bases; unmatched junction nucleotides: 12.